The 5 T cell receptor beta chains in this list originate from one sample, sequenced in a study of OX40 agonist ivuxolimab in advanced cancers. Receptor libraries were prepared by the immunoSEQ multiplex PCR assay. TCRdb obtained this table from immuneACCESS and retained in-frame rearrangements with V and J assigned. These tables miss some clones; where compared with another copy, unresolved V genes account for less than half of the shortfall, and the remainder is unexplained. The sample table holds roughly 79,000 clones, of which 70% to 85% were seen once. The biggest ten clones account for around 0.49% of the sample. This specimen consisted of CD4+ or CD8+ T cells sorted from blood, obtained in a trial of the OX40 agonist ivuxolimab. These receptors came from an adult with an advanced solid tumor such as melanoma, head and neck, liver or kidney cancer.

Here the CDR3 reads CASSSRAGNTIYF. CDR3 sequence (DNA): TGTGCCAGCAGCTCTCGAGCTGGAAACACCATATATTTT. The rearrangement uses TRBV7-2 and TRBJ1-3; D gene unclear. The germline gives CDR1 SGHTA, CDR2 FQGNSA. The length of the CDR3 is 13 residues. V was pared by 4 bases and J by 2 bases, with 6 bases between. The full variable domain, with the rest looked up from reference TRBV7-2 and TRBJ1-3, is GAGVSQSPSNKVTEKGKDVELRCDPISGHTALYWYRQSLGQGLEFLIYFQGNSAPDKSGLPSDRFSAERTGGSVSTLTIQRTQQEDSAVYLCASSSRAGNTIYFGEGSWLTVV.

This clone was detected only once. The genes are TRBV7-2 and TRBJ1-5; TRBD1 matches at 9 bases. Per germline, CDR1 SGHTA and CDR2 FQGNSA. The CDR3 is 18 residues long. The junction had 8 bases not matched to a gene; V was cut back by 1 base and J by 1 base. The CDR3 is CASSLDGTGTSSNQPQHF. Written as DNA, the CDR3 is TGTGCCAGCAGCTTAGATGGGACAGGGACTTCGAGCAATCAGCCCCAGCATTTT.

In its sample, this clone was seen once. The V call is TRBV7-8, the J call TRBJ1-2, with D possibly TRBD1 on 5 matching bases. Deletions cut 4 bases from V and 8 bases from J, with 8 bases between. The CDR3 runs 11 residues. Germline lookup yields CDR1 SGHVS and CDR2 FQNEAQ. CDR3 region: CASSSGGGYTF. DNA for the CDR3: TGTGCCAGCAGCTCCGGGGGGGGCTACACCTTC.

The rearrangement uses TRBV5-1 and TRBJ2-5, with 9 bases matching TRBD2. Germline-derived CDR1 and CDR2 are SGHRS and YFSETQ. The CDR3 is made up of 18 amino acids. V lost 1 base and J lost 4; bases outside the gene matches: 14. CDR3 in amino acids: CASSLISSAGGPGETQYF. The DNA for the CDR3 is TGCGCCAGCAGCTTGATCTCCTCCGCGGGAGGGCCAGGAGAGACCCAGTACTTC.

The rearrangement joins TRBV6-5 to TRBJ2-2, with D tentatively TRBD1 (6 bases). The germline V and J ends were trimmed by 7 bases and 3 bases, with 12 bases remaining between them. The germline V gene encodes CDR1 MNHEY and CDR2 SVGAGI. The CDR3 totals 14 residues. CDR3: CASKVPGDTGELFF. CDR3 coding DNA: TGTGCCAGCAAAGTACCAGGGGACACCGGGGAGCTGTTTTTT.